These 10 T cell receptor beta chains were sequenced from one sample in a study of tissue T cells after allogeneic stem cell transplantation (dated by TCRdb to about 2022). The meaning of the sample's time point label: mouse harvest day 14 after allogeneic transplant. Each mouse graft, delivered by tail vein injection, combined 10^6 splenic CD5+ T cells with 10^7 T-cell-depleted bone marrow cells. Preparation of the library involved the immunoSEQ multiplex PCR assay. TCRdb took this table from immuneACCESS and kept in-frame rearrangements with V and J called. Such tables lack part of the clones; where checked against another copy, unresolved V genes explain under half of the gap, and the rest is unexplained. The sample table contains under 9,000 clones; only one count was recorded for 30% to 35% of them. Roughly 3.5% of the sample belongs to the ten largest clones. The sequenced sample consisted of skin. Receptors originate from a female BALB/c mouse given C57BL/6 T cells with graft-versus-host disease after an allogeneic hematopoietic cell transplant.

This clone came up once. All gene names here are mouse names. The DNA ends 1 residue before the CDR3 does, and the rest of the CDR3 is filled in from the germline J gene. The V call is TRBV3, the J call TRBJ2-4, with 7 bases matching TRBD2. The CDR3 spans 15 residues. CDR1 is SNHLY and CDR2 is FYNGKV in the germline V gene (reference sequence). The V gene end was trimmed by 2 bases and the J gene end by 0 bases; junction bases not matched to a gene: 2. The sequenced CDR3 bases are TGTGCCAGCAGCTTACACTGGGGTAGTCAAAACACCTTGTAC. As protein: CASSLHWGSQNTLY. The whole CDR3 is CASSLHWGSQNTLYF.

Comments on this clone: Each gene name is a mouse one. The CDR3 goes on 1 residue after the read ends, and that part is filled in from the germline J gene. The gene calls are TRBV13-3 and TRBJ2-5; D may match TRBD1 or TRBD2 (5 bases each). Per the germline V gene, CDR1 is NNHDY and CDR2 is SYVADS. The ends were cut back, 3 bases at V and 2 bases at J, with 7 bases in the middle. The CDR3 has 13 residues. The CDR3: CASSGGSQDTQYF. CDR3 DNA (partial): TGTGCCAGCAGTGGGGGGAGCCAAGACACCCAGTAC.

Worth noting for this clone: A much more abundant neighbour one base away suggests this may be a read error. Gene names and germline match the mouse. The read stops 1 residue short of the end of the CDR3; the missing end is completed from the germline J gene. Distinct nucleotide sequences in the sample also encode this CDR3. The chain couples TRBV26 to TRBJ1-1; tentatively, D is TRBD1 (5 bases). The germline gives CDR1 KGHPV, CDR2 FQNQEV (reference sequence). This CDR3 spans 13 amino acids. V was trimmed by 2 bases and J by 1 base, leaving 5 bases between them. CDR3 sequence: CASSLGQNTEVFF. The covered CDR3 bases are TGTGCCAGCAGTCTGGGACAAAACACAGAAGTCTTC.

As for this clone: Gene labels here are mouse ones. The CDR3 extends 1 residue past the end of the read, so its final part is completed from the germline J gene. The chain recombines TRBV12-1 with TRBJ2-7; D might be TRBD1 (5 bases). CDR3 length: 13 residues. The germline V gene encodes CDR1 SGHSN and CDR2 HYEKVE. Trimming pared 0 bases from V and 6 bases from J, leaving 11 bases between. The DNA read from the CDR3 is TGTGCCAGCTCTCTCGAACAGGTGGTTGAACAGTAC. Translation gives CASSLEQVVEQY. The entire CDR3 is CASSLEQVVEQYF.

In regard to this clone: Germline and genes: mouse. The CDR3 end lies 1 residue beyond the end of the read and is filled in from the germline J gene. The chain joins TRBV20 to TRBJ1-2, with TRBD1 identical over 11 bases. The germline CDR1 and CDR2 sequences are GFQATS and STVNSAI. The CDR3 runs to 14 residues. The J segment lost 4 bases and the V segment lost 5 bases, leaving 6 bases of the junction unmatched. CDR3 in amino acids: CGAGQGALGSDYTF. CDR3 bases read: TGTGGTGCTGGACAGGGGGCGCTTGGCTCCGACTACACC.

Concerning this clone itself: The gene symbols are mouse symbols. The CDR3 loop is CTCSASGTKNTEVFF. CDR3 DNA (partial): TGCACCTGCAGTGCATCCGGGACAAAAAACACAGAAGTCTTC. The rearrangement joins TRBV1 to TRBJ1-1; the D gene is possibly TRBD1 (6 bases). The read ends 1 residue shy of where the CDR3 ends; the end is completed using the germline J gene. The CDR3 is 15 residues long. Trimming shortened V by 2 bases and J by 1 base, and 11 bases separated the two germline ends. From germline, CDR1 is NSQYPW and CDR2 LRSPGD (reference sequence).

This clone was counted only a few times. Gene labels here are mouse ones. The observed sequence ends 1 residue before the CDR3 terminus, with the missing tail filled in from the germline J gene. The rearrangement links TRBV14 to TRBJ2-7; tentatively, D is TRBD1 (5 bases). The CDR3 consists of 12 residues. Trimming shortened V by 2 bases and J by 6 bases, and 9 bases separated the two germline ends. Germline values: CDR1 SGHDT, CDR2 FRDEAV. The sequenced CDR3 bases are TGTGCCAGCAGTTTTGGCAGGGCTGAACAGTAC. It is translated as CASSFGRAEQY. The entire CDR3 protein is CASSFGRAEQYF.

Remarks on this clone: Here the gene names and germline are mouse. The read gets to within 1 residue of the CDR3 end, and the germline J gene fills in the rest. V gene TRBV23 combines with J gene TRBJ2-4; no DNA check was done on the table's D call, TRBD1. This CDR3 is built from 12 residues. Germline-derived CDR1 and CDR2 are KGHTA and FQNQQP. Partial CDR3 DNA: TGCTCCAGCAGTCAAGGACAGAACACCTTGTAC. Translated: CSSSQGQNTLY. The complete CDR3 sequence is CSSSQGQNTLYF.

This clone appeared a few times. Gene names denote mouse genes. Read coverage stops 1 residue before the CDR3 terminus; the germline J gene supplies the remainder. The chain employs TRBV12-2 and TRBJ2-7; tentative D call: TRBD1 (5 bases). This CDR3 is 13 amino acids long. V dropped 1 base and J dropped 3 bases, with 9 bases sitting between them. Germline CDR1 SGHLS, CDR2 HYDKME. The CDR3 DNA, read in part, is TGTGCCAGCTCTCTGACAGTCCTCTATGAACAGTAC. Translating gives CASSLTVLYEQY. The full-length CDR3 reads as CASSLTVLYEQYF.

This clone was seen just once. Genes and germline are mouse. The CDR3 end is not reached by the read, which stops 1 residue before it; the germline J gene fills it in. Within the sample, other DNA sequences also encode this same CDR3. The chain recombines TRBV26 with TRBJ2-2; tentatively, D is TRBD1 or TRBD2 (6 bases each). CDR1 is KGHPV, CDR2 FQNQEV, per germline (reference sequence). This CDR3 spans 14 amino acids. The germline V and J ends were trimmed by 3 bases and 2 bases, with 7 bases remaining between them. The CDR3 here is CASSLGGNTGQLYF. The part of the CDR3 DNA that was read is TGTGCCAGCAGTCTAGGGGGGAACACCGGGCAGCTCTAC. The full variable domain, with the rest looked up from reference TRBV26 and TRBJ2-2, is NSKVIQTPRYLVKGQGQKAKMRCIPEKGHPVVFWYQQNKNNEFKFLINFQNQEVLQQIDMTEKRFSAECPSNSPCSLEIQSSEAGDSALYLCASSLGGNTGQLYFGEGSKLTVL.